These 27 T cell receptor beta chains share one sample of origin, sequenced in a study of OX40 agonist ivuxolimab in advanced cancers. Generated by immunoSEQ multiplex PCR, the TCRdb table keeps only in-frame clones and is missing some. The sample records about 23,000 clones, over 70% being singletons. Sequences were derived from CD4+ or CD8+ T cells sorted from blood, sampled in a trial of the OX40 agonist ivuxolimab. The receptors shown here come from an adult with an advanced solid tumor such as melanoma, head and neck, liver or kidney cancer.

The chain has TRBV13 and TRBJ2-1, with a possible D match to TRBD2 (6 bases). The CDR3 contains 22 residues. Germline CDR1 and CDR2: PRHDT and FYEKMQ (reference sequence). Trimming stripped 4 bases from V and 0 bases from J, with 31 bases between. The CDR3 bases are TGTGCCAGCAGCTACCCATATGAAATGTCGGGGGAGCTGCTCTCCTCCTACAATGAGCAGTTCTTC. Its translation: CASSYPYEMSGELLSSYNEQFF.

J is TRBJ1-4 and V is TRBV4-3; D possibly corresponds to TRBD1 (5 bases). The V end was cut by 1 base, the J end by 8 bases, with 14 bases between. Germline assignment: CDR1 LGHNA and CDR2 YSLEER. This CDR3 region has 15 residues. The CDR3 bases are TGCGCCAGCAGCCAAGTCGGGCAGGGACGGGAAAAACTGTTTTTT. Its translation is CASSQVGQGREKLFF.

This CDR3 reads CASSPGVGQMNTEAFF. The CDR3 DNA follows: TGTGCCAGCTCACCAGGGGTTGGGCAAATGAACACTGAAGCTTTCTTT. The chain has TRBV18 and TRBJ1-1, with no clear D. Trimming removed 2 bases at V and 0 bases at J, with 13 bases between. Germline V gene sequence: CDR1 KGHSH, CDR2 LQKENI. This CDR3 has 16 residues.

The chain carries TRBV10-3 and TRBJ1-1; TRBD1 agrees at 8 bases. CDR3 length: 15 amino acids. Germline V gene data show CDR1 as ENHRY and CDR2 as SYGVKD. Trimming took 10 bases from V and 1 from J; bases not matched to a gene: 11. The CDR3 here is CATKKTGAENTEAFF. The CDR3 nucleotides are TGTGCCACCAAGAAGACAGGGGCTGAGAACACTGAAGCTTTCTTT.

The V and J genes are TRBV2 and TRBJ2-5; 14 nucleotides line up with TRBD2. The CDR3 is 15 amino acids. V dropped 6 bases and J dropped 4; count of bases not matched to a gene: 4. Germline loops: CDR1 SNHLY, CDR2 FYNNEI. The CDR3 bases are TGTGCCAGCAGCGGACTAGCGGGAGGAATAGAGACCCAGTACTTC. Translating gives CASSGLAGGIETQYF.

This chain joins TRBV9 and TRBJ2-7; TRBD1 aligns across 8 bases. This CDR3 spans 13 amino acids. After removal of 10 bases from V and 2 bases from J, the junction contained 8 bases not matched to a gene. CDR1 SGDLS and CDR2 YYNGEE come from the germline V gene. The CDR3 reads CAHLQGATYEQYF. The CDR3 DNA follows: TGTGCCCATCTGCAGGGGGCCACCTACGAGCAGTACTTC.

This clone was detected once. The chain uses TRBV7-9 and TRBJ1-1; maybe TRBD1 (5 bases). Germline V gene data show CDR1 as SEHNR and CDR2 as FQNEAQ (reference sequence). Trimming took off 0 bases at V and 10 bases at J, with 12 bases between the two ends. The CDR3 loop spans 13 amino acids. The CDR3 here is CASSLAGGVGAFF. The CDR3 region has the DNA TGTGCCAGCAGCTTAGCGGGGGGGGTCGGAGCTTTCTTT.

This chain connects TRBV6-1 to TRBJ2-1, with 9 bases fitting TRBD2. This CDR3 comprises 15 residues. Germline V gene sequence: CDR1 MNHNS, CDR2 SASEGT. J lost 10 bases, V lost 2 bases, and 9 bases had no gene match. Written as DNA, the CDR3 is TGTGCCAGCAGTGAATCGGGACTAGCCTTTAAGGAGCAGTTCTTC. Protein sequence: CASSESGLAFKEQFF.

This clone appeared once. The chain recombines TRBV21-1 with TRBJ1-2. TRBV21-1 is noted as a pseudogene. The CDR3 runs 14 residues. CDR3 protein: CASRVGGSYYGYTF. The CDR3 DNA reads TGTGCCAGCAGGGTAGGTGGCAGTTACTATGGCTACACCTTC.

The rearrangement joins TRBV19 to TRBJ2-7, with D perhaps matching TRBD2 (6 bases). Trimming cost V 4 bases and J 1 base, with 8 bases left between them. Germline V gives CDR1 LNHDA, CDR2 SQIVND (reference sequence). CDR3 length: 13 amino acids. The CDR3 sequence is CASSKGLSYEQYF. CDR3 nucleotides: TGTGCCAGTAGTAAGGGACTTTCCTACGAGCAGTACTTC. Combining the CDR3 with reference TRBV19 and TRBJ2-7 gives the whole variable domain DGGITQSPKYLFRKEGQNVTLSCEQNLNHDAMYWYRQDPGQGLRLIYYSQIVNDFQKGDIAEGYSVSREKKESFPLTVTSAQKNPTAFYLCASSKGLSYEQYFGPGTRLTVT.

This chain uses TRBV6-5 with TRBJ2-5; no clear D. Trimming removed 6 bases at V and 0 bases at J, with 11 bases between. The CDR3 extends over 14 amino acids. Germline V gene data show CDR1 as MNHEY and CDR2 as SVGAGI. The CDR3: CASSRRTDQETQYF. The CDR3 bases are TGTGCCAGCAGCCGGCGAACGGACCAAGAGACCCAGTACTTC.

This chain joins TRBV2 and TRBJ1-2; D gene ambiguous. The CDR3 loop spans 13 amino acids. V dropped 7 bases and J dropped 4 bases, with 13 bases sitting between them. Germline CDR1 SNHLY, CDR2 FYNNEI. For the CDR3, the DNA is TGTGCCAGCAACCCCGGCCGGGGCTATGGCTACACCTTC. Protein sequence: CASNPGRGYGYTF.

The chain combines TRBV7-2 with TRBJ2-3; no clear D. The CDR3 runs 14 residues. CDR1 and CDR2 (germline): SGHTA, FQGNSA. Trimming took 3 bases from V and 6 from J, leaving 13 bases between them. The CDR3 region is CASSLGWGRDTQYF. The DNA for the CDR3 is TGTGCCAGCAGCTTGGGGTGGGGTCGGGATACGCAGTATTTT.

The V and J genes are TRBV28 and TRBJ1-5; D uncertain. The germline CDR1 and CDR2 sequences are MDHEN and SYDVKM. V lost 8 bases to trimming and J lost 4 bases, with 21 bases between them. The CDR3 extends over 16 amino acids. The CDR3 loop is CASSLMSIVVNQPQHF. CDR3 sequence (DNA): TGTGCCAGCTCGCTAATGTCGATCGTCGTAAATCAGCCCCAGCATTTT.

The chain links TRBV28 to TRBJ1-1; D call uncertain. CDR1 is MDHEN, CDR2 SYDVKM, per germline. The CDR3 is made up of 13 amino acids. V lost 3 bases and J 1 base, leaving 6 bases between the germline ends. Written as DNA, the CDR3 is TGTGCCAGCAGTTTTCCCCCGAACACTGAAGCTTTCTTT. Protein sequence: CASSFPPNTEAFF.

The CDR3 region is CASSDRLGPYNEQFF. The CDR3 bases are TGCGCCAGCAGCGATAGACTGGGACCCTACAATGAGCAGTTCTTC. The gene calls are TRBV4-3 and TRBJ2-1; D possibly uses TRBD1 or TRBD2 (5 bases each). The CDR3 loop spans 15 amino acids. Germline CDR1 reads LGHNA; CDR2 reads YSLEER. V dropped 5 bases and J dropped 2 bases, with 13 bases sitting between them.

This clone was observed a handful of times. The chain uses TRBV7-3 and TRBJ1-1; 8 bases map to TRBD1. With V trimmed by 8 bases and J by 1 base, 3 bases remained unmatched. CDR3 length equals 13 residues. Germline CDR1 is SGHTA and CDR2 is FQGTGA. The CDR3 loop reads CASGQGPNTEAFF. DNA of the CDR3: TGTGCCAGCGGACAGGGCCCGAACACTGAAGCTTTCTTT. The full variable domain, completed using reference TRBV7-3 and TRBJ1-1, is GAGVSQTPSNKVTEKGKYVELRCDPISGHTALYWYRQSLGQGPEFLIYFQGTGAADDSGLPNDRFFAVRPEGSVSTLKIQRTERGDSAVYLCASGQGPNTEAFFGQGTRLTVV.

This sequence joins TRBV14 and TRBJ2-3; 8 bases line up with TRBD1. Unmatched junction bases numbered 6, after V lost 1 base and J lost 3 bases. There are 16 residues in the CDR3. Germline values: CDR1 SGHDN, CDR2 FVKESK. CDR3 protein: CASSQAGTGVTDTQYF. CDR3 bases: TGTGCCAGCAGCCAAGCGGGGACAGGCGTAACAGATACGCAGTATTTT.

In this sample, this clone turned up a few times. This chain joins TRBV6-6 and TRBJ1-5, with 7 bases that match TRBD1. The germline gives CDR1 MNHNY, CDR2 SVGAGI (reference sequence). The CDR3 is 15 residues long. The junction had 11 bases not matched to a gene; V was cut back by 6 bases and J by 6 bases. The CDR3 protein is CASSPPGAGGQPQHF. Written as DNA, the CDR3 is TGTGCCAGCAGCCCTCCTGGGGCAGGGGGTCAGCCCCAGCATTTT.

This chain links TRBV27 with TRBJ2-7, with TRBD2 matching over 7 bases. V dropped 3 bases and J dropped 2; count of bases not matched to a gene: 4. Germline CDR1 is MNHEY and CDR2 is SMNVEV (reference sequence). The CDR3 covers 14 residues. CDR3 in amino acids: CASSFGGSPYEQYF. In DNA form, the CDR3 reads TGTGCCAGCAGTTTTGGCGGGAGTCCCTACGAGCAGTACTTC.

This chain uses TRBV7-9 with TRBJ2-7; D is unresolved. Trimming shortened V by 0 bases and J by 0 bases, and 6 bases separated the two germline ends. Germline V lookup: CDR1 SEHNR, CDR2 FQNEAQ (reference sequence). CDR3 length equals 14 residues. The chain's CDR3 is CASSLAGFSYEQYF. Here the CDR3 DNA reads TGTGCCAGCAGCTTAGCAGGATTCTCCTACGAGCAGTACTTC. The full variable domain, completed using reference TRBV7-9 and TRBJ2-7, is DTGVSQNPRHKITKRGQNVTFRCDPISEHNRLYWYRQTLGQGPEFLTYFQNEAQLEKSRLLSDRFSAERPKGSFSTLEIQRTEQGDSAMYLCASSLAGFSYEQYFGPGTRLTVT.

This clone appeared once. The chain links TRBV10-3 to TRBJ1-2; D unclear. Germline-derived CDR1 and CDR2 are ENHRY and SYGVKD. The CDR3 consists of 14 residues. Trimming took 4 bases from V and 0 from J, leaving 9 bases between them. The CDR3, as DNA: TGTGCCATCAGTGGTCCAGGAGCTAACTATGGCTACACCTTC. This encodes CAISGPGANYGYTF.

This chain uses TRBV29-1 with TRBJ1-5; tentative D call: TRBD1 (5 bases). Between the trimmed V and J ends, which lost 5 bases and 3 bases, there was a span of 8 bases. The CDR3 has 12 amino acids. Germline V gives CDR1 SQVTM, CDR2 ANQGSEA. This CDR3 is CSVQGVNQPQHF. CDR3 sequence (DNA): TGCAGCGTTCAGGGAGTCAATCAGCCCCAGCATTTT.

The chain links TRBV6-1 to TRBJ1-2; maybe TRBD1 (6 bases). Trimming removed 7 bases from V and 8 bases from J, with 17 bases in between. The CDR3 has 13 amino acids. Germline CDR1 reads MNHNS; CDR2 reads SASEGT. This CDR3 reads CASTTGGSRGYTF. The CDR3 DNA reads as TGTGCCAGCACCACTGGGGGCTCTAGGGGCTACACCTTC.

This clone occurred once. V usage is TRBV28 and J usage is TRBJ2-5; a weak D match, TRBD1 (5 bases). The J call is in doubt because the DNA end fits TRBJ2-7 better. Germline CDR1 MDHEN, CDR2 SYDVKM. This CDR3 spans 13 amino acids. In DNA, the CDR3 is TGTGCCAGCGCAGGGTTTAGCTCCTACGAGCAGTACTTC. This encodes CASAGFSSYEQYF.

A few counts support this clone. The V and J genes are TRBV4-1 and TRBJ1-1; D not certain. Per the germline V gene, CDR1 is MGHRA and CDR2 is YSYEKL. The length of the CDR3 is 15 residues. The ends were cut back, 0 bases at V and 4 bases at J, with 12 bases in the middle. The CDR3: CASSQDERSGTEAFF. CDR3 bases: TGCGCCAGCAGCCAAGACGAGAGAAGCGGCACTGAAGCTTTCTTT.

This rearrangement joins TRBV2 to TRBJ1-2, with TRBD1 identical over 8 bases. Unmatched junction bases numbered 11, after V lost 6 bases and J lost 8 bases. The CDR3 runs 14 residues. CDR1 and CDR2 (germline): SNHLY, FYNNEI. CDR3 in DNA: TGTGCCAGCAGGACAACAGGGGGGAGGGAAGGCTACACCTTC. It specifies CASRTTGGREGYTF.